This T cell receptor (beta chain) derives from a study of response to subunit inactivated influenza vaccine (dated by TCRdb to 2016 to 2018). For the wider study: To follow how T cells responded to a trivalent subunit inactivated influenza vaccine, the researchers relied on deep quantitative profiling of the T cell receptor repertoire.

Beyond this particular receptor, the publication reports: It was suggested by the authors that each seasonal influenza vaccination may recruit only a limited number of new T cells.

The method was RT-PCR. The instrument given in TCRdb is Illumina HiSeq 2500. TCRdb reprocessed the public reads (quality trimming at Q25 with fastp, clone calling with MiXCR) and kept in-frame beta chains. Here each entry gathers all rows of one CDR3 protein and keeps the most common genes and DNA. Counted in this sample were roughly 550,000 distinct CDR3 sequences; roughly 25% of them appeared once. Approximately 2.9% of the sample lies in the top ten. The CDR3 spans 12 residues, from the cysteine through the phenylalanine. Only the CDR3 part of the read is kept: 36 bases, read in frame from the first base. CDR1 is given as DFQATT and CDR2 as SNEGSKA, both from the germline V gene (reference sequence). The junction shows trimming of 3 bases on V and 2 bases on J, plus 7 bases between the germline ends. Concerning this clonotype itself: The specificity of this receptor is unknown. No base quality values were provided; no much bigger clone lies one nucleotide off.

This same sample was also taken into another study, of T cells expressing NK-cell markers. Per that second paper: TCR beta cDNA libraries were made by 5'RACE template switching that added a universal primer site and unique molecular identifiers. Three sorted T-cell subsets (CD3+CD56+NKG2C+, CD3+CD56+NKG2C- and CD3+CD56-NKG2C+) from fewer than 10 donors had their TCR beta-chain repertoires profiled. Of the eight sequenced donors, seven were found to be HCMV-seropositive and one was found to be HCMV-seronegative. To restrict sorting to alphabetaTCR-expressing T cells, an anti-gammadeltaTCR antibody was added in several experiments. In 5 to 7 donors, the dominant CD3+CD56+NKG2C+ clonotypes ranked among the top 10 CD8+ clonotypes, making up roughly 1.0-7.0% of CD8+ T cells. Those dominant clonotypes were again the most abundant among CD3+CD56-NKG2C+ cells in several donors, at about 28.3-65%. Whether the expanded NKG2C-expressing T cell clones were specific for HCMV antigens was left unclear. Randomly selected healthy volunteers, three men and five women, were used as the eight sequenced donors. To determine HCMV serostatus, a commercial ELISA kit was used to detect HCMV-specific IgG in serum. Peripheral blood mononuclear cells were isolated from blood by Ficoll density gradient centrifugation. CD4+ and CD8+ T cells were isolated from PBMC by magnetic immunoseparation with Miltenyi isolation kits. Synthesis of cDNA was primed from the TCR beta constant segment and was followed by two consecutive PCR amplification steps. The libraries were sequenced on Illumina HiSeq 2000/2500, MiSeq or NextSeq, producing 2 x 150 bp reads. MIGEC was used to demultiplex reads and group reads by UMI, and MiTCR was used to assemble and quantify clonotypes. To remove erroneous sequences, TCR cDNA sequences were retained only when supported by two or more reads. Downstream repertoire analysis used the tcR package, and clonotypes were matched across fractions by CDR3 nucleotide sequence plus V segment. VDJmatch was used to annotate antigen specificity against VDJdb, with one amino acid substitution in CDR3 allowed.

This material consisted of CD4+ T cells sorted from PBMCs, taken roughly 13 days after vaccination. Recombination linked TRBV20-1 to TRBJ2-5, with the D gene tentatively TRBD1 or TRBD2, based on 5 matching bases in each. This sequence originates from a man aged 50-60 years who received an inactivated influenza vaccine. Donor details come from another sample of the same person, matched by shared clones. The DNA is TGCAGTGCTAGTGAGGGGCAAGAGACCCAGTACTTC. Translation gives CSASEGQETQYF.